This passage covers 11 T cell receptor beta chains from one sample sequenced in a study of blood T cell repertoires in COVID-19. Clones were read by immunoSEQ multiplex PCR, and TCRdb kept only the in-frame ones, dropping some. The sample lists 120,000 to 150,000 clones, about 86% occurring once. Sequencing was performed on peripheral blood. These TCRs come from a woman in her forties or fifties with active or convalescent COVID-19.

This clone was counted once. The chain employs TRBV7-3 and TRBJ2-2; 8 bases line up with TRBD1. After removal of 3 bases from V and 5 bases from J, the junction contained 5 bases not matched to a gene. From germline, CDR1 is SGHTA and CDR2 FQGTGA. This CDR3 region has 15 residues. CDR3 coding DNA: TGTGCCAGCAGCTTTACAGGGGGTGGGACCGGGGAGCTGTTTTTT. It codes for CASSFTGGGTGELFF.

This chain uses TRBV6-5 with TRBJ1-2, with a weak D call TRBD1 (6 bases). Trimming pared 4 bases from V and 8 bases from J, leaving 14 bases between. There are 13 residues in the CDR3. Germline CDR1 reads MNHEY; CDR2 reads SVGAGI. CDR3 coding DNA: TGTGCCAGCAGTTTTACAGGGAATAGAGGCTACACCTTC. Residues: CASSFTGNRGYTF.

This clone was recorded once. The chain has TRBV5-1 and TRBJ1-2; maybe TRBD1 (6 bases). Trimming stripped 1 base from V and 2 bases from J, with 15 bases between. The CDR3 has 16 residues. Germline V CDR1 and CDR2: SGHRS, YFSETQ. The CDR3 spells CASSLLGGPTNYGYTF. The CDR3 nucleotides are TGCGCCAGCAGCTTGCTCGGGGGGCCTACGAACTATGGCTACACCTTC.

This clone was observed once. The V and J genes are TRBV2 and TRBJ2-2; 7 bases match TRBD2. Trimming took 4 bases from V and 1 from J; bases not matched to a gene: 3. The CDR3 covers 15 residues. The germline CDR1 and CDR2 sequences are SNHLY and FYNNEI. The CDR3 here is CASSVGEGNTGELFF. DNA for the CDR3: TGTGCCAGCAGTGTTGGGGAGGGGAACACCGGGGAGCTGTTTTTT.

J is TRBJ2-7 and V is TRBV6-5; 8 bases align to TRBD1. CDR1 is MNHEY and CDR2 is SVGAGI in the germline V gene. V dropped 0 bases and J dropped 0; count of bases not matched to a gene: 4. This CDR3 spans 16 amino acids. CDR3 sequence reads: CASSYSTGESSYEQYF. CDR3 DNA: TGTGCCAGCAGTTACTCGACAGGGGAAAGCTCCTACGAGCAGTACTTC.

The rearrangement uses TRBV3-1 (or the pseudogene TRBV3-2) and TRBJ2-5, with TRBD2 identical over 11 bases. The CDR3 covers 17 residues. CDR1 is LGHDT and CDR2 is YNNKEL in the germline V gene (reference sequence). Trimming took 4 bases from V and 4 from J; bases not matched to a gene: 11. The CDR3 coding sequence is TGTGCCAGCAGCCTAATGGGCCTAGCGGGGGGACGAGAGACCCAGTACTTC. This gives the protein CASSLMGLAGGRETQYF.

The chain has TRBV28 and TRBJ2-2; D call uncertain. V was shortened by 8 bases and J by 6 bases, with 4 bases between the two germline ends. The CDR3 is 10 amino acids. The V gene's germline CDR1 is MDHEN and CDR2 SYDVKM. CDR3: CASSAGELFF. The CDR3 DNA sequence: TGTGCCAGCTCCGCCGGGGAGCTGTTTTTT.

This chain links TRBV5-1 with TRBJ2-5; the D is unclear. This CDR3 contains 14 residues. Germline V gene lookup returns CDR1 SGHRS and CDR2 YFSETQ. V was trimmed by 0 bases and J by 2 bases, leaving 8 bases between them. In DNA, the CDR3 is TGCGCCAGCAGCTTGGCGCCAGCGCAAGAGACCCAGTACTTC. Amino acid sequence: CASSLAPAQETQYF.

V is TRBV9 and J is TRBJ1-1; D unresolved. The CDR3 is 14 amino acids. Looked up from germline, CDR1 is SGDLS and CDR2 is YYNGEE. The V gene lost 0 bases and the J gene lost 2 bases, with 8 bases spanning the gap. The CDR3 reads CASSVATENTEAFF. CDR3 coding DNA: TGTGCCAGCAGCGTAGCTACAGAAAACACTGAAGCTTTCTTT.

CDR3 sequence reads: CASSQLSQGTTEAFF. In DNA form, the CDR3 reads TGTGCCAGCAGCCAACTATCTCAGGGTACCACTGAAGCTTTCTTT. The chain recombines TRBV3-1 (or the pseudogene TRBV3-2) with TRBJ1-1; possibly TRBD1 for D (5 bases). This CDR3 is built from 15 residues. V was shortened by 2 bases and J by 4 bases, with 14 bases between the two germline ends. CDR1 is LGHDT, CDR2 YNNKEL, per germline (reference sequence).

The genes are TRBV15 and TRBJ1-4; tentatively, D is TRBD1 (5 bases). Germline loops: CDR1 LNHNV, CDR2 YYDKDF (reference sequence). The CDR3 contains 15 residues. V lost 5 bases to trimming and J lost 1 base, with 11 bases between them. This chain's CDR3 is CATSARQGTNEKLFF. The CDR3 DNA reads as TGTGCCACCAGCGCTAGGCAGGGAACTAATGAAAAACTGTTTTTT.